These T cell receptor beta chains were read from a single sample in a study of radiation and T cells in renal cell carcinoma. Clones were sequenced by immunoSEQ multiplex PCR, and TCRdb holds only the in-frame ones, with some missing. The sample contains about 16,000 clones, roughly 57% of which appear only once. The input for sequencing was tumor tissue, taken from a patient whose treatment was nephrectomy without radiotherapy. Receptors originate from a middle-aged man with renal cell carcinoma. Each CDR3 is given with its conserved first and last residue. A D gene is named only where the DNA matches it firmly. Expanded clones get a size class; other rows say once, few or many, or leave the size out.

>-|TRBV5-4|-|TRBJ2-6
TGTGCCAGCAGCTTGGGGCTACTCGACTCTGGGGCCAACGTCCTGACTTTC
CASSLGLLDSGANVLTF
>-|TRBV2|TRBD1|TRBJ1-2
TGTGCCGGAGAGGGACAGGGTAGGTTAGCTATCGGCTACACCTTC
CAGEGQGRLAIGYTF
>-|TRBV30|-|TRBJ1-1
TGTGCATTTGAGCGGAACACTGAAGCTTTCTTT
CAFERNTEAFF
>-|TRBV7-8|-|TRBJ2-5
TGTGCCAGCAGCACTCAATCGACCCAGTACTTC
CASSTQSTQYF
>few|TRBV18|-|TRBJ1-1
TGTGCCAGCTCTCCGTGGGGGCGTAACACTGAAGCTTTCTTT
CASSPWGRNTEAFF
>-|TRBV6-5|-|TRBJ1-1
TGTGCCAGCAGTTACTCGGGGGGGAAAACTGAAGCTTTCTTT
CASSYSGGKTEAFF
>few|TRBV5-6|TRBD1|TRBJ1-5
TGTGCCAGCAGCTCTACGGCAGGGGGCGGCTATCAGCCCCAGCATTTT
CASSSTAGGGYQPQHF
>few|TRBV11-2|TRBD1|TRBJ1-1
TGTGCCAGCAGTTCCGGGACAGGGGGCAGGGACACTGAAGCTTTCTTT
CASSSGTGGRDTEAFF
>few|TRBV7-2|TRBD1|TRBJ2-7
TGTGCCAGCAGCCCAACCCGGACAGGGGGGAACGAGCAGTACTTC
CASSPTRTGGNEQYF
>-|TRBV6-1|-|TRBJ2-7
TGTGCCACCCTGGGTGGGGGGCGGGAGCAGTACTTC
CATLGGGREQYF
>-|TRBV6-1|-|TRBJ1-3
TGTGCCAGCAACCCCTTTGCCTCCTCTGGAAACACCATATATTTT
CASNPFASSGNTIYF
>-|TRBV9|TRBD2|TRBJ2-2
TGTGCCAGCAGCGTAGAAAGCGGGGCGTACACCGGGGAGCTGTTTTTT
CASSVESGAYTGELFF
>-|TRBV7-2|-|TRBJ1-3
TGTGCCAGCAGCCCCCTTAGTGGTCCCACCATATATTTT
CASSPLSGPTIYF
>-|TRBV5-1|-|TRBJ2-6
TGCGCCAGCGGACTCACAGGTTCCTCTGGGGCCAACGTCCTGACTTTC
CASGLTGSSGANVLTF
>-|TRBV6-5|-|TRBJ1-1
TGTGCCAGCAGTTACGAGAACACTGAAGCTTTCTTT
CASSYENTEAFF
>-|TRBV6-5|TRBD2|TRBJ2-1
TGTGCCAGCAGCTCGAGCGGGGGGCTCTACAATGAGCAGTTCTTC
CASSSSGGLYNEQFF
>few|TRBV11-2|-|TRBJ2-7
TGTGCCAGCAGCGCAGGGACATTAGGCTACGAGCAGTACTTC
CASSAGTLGYEQYF
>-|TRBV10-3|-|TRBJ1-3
TGTGCCATCAGTGAGTCGAACAGGGCGGGAAACACCATATATTTT
CAISESNRAGNTIYF
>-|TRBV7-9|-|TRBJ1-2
TGTGCCAGCAGCCCTGGACTGCAACCCTTCTATGGCTACACCTTC
CASSPGLQPFYGYTF
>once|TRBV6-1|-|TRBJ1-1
TGTGCCAGCAGTGATGGGGGGAACACTGAAGCTTTCTTT
CASSDGGNTEAFF
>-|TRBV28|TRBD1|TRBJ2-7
TGTGCCAGCAGTTTAATGGGGGGACAGGGGACCTACGAGCAGTACTTC
CASSLMGGQGTYEQYF
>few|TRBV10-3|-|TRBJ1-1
TGTGCCGCCTCAGGTTACGGGAACACTGAAGCTTTCTTT
CAASGYGNTEAFF
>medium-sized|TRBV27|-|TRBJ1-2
TGTGCCACCCGGACAGAAGATAACTATGGCTACACCTTC
CATRTEDNYGYTF
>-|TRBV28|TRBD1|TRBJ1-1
TGTGCCAGCAGTCCACCCGGGACAGCGAACACTGAAGCTTTCTTT
CASSPPGTANTEAFF
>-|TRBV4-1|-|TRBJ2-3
TGCGCCAGCAGCCCCGAGGGCGCAGATACGCAGTATTTT
CASSPEGADTQYF
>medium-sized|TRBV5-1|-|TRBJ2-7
TGCGCCAGCAGCTTGGCCGGGACATCGGGAAACAAGGGGTACTTC
CASSLAGTSGNKGYF
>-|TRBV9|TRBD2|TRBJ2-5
TGTGCCAGCAGCGTAGTCGGTAGCGGGGGTCAAGAGACCCAGTACTTC
CASSVVGSGGQETQYF